This T cell receptor beta chain is drawn from a study of CD8+CD57+ T cells in acquired aplastic anemia. Whole-study context: Sorted CD4+ and CD8+ cell DNA averaged around 3.5 ug. Roughly 9.9 million reads, on average, were obtained for CD4+ cells from healthy donors. Study results and limitations: A set of approximately 30 CD8+ CDR3 sequences was shared between patients and controls, and these sequences appeared highly expressed in patients.

There are a few counts of this clonotype. Its antigen is currently unknown. Investigators profiled TCR beta VDJ and CDR3 from genomic DNA template. One entry per CDR3 protein results from TCRdb running MiXCR on the reads. The table shows hundreds of thousands of distinct CDR3 sequences, with 65% to 80% occurring only once. Sequences were obtained from sorted CD4+, CD8+, or CD8+CD57+ T cells (not recorded which) from PBMCs. The receptor was derived from a human donor in good health, serving as a control.

CDR3 DNA: TGTGCCACCAGCAGAGACCTCTCGAGCAAGAACACAGATACGCAGTATTTT. Its translation is CATSRDLSSKNTDTQYF. This rearrangement joins TRBV15 to TRBJ2-5; D ambiguous. The J call may be in error: the DNA end matches TRBJ2-3 better. The CDR3 runs 17 residues. The germline V gene encodes CDR1 LNHNV and CDR2 YYDKDF (reference sequence).